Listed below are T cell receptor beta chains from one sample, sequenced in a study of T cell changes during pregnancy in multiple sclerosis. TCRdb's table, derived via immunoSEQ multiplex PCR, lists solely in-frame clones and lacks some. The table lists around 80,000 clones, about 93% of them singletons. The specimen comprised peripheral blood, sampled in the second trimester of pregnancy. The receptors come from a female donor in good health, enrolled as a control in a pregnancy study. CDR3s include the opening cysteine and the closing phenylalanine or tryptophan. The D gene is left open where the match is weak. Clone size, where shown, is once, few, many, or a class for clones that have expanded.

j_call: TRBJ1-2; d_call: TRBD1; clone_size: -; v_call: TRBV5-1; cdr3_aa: CASSQPDRGASGYTF; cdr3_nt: TGCGCCAGCAGCCAACCCGACAGGGGCGCTAGTGGCTACACCTTC
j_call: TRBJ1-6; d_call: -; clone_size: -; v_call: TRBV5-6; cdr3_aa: CASSPRGNSPLHF; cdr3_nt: TGTGCCAGCAGCCCTCGAGGAAATTCACCCCTCCACTTT
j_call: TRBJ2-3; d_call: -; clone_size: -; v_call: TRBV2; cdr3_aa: CASAGLDPDTQYF; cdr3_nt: TGTGCCAGCGCGGGCTTAGACCCAGATACGCAGTATTTT
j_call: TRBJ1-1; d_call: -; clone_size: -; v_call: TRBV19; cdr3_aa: CASSMTSGFTEAFF; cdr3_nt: TGTGCCAGTAGTATGACTTCAGGGTTCACTGAAGCTTTCTTT
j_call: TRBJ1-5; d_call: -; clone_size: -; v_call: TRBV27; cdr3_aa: CASTPRGGLDQPQHF; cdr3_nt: TGTGCCAGCACTCCTCGGGGGGGGCTGGATCAGCCCCAGCATTTT
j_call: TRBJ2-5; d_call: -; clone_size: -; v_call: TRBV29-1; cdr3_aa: CSVEVSLGETQYF; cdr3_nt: TGCAGCGTTGAGGTTAGTCTCGGTGAGACCCAGTACTTC
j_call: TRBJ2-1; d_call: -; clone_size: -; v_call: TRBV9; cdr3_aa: CASSDKQGSSYNEQFF; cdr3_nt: TGTGCCAGCAGCGATAAACAGGGAAGCTCCTACAATGAGCAGTTCTTC
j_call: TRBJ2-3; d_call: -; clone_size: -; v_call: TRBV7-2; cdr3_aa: CASSLVGGIWTDTQYF; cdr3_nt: TGTGCCAGCAGCTTAGTTGGGGGGATCTGGACAGATACGCAGTATTTT
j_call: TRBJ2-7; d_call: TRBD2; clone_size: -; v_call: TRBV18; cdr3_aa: CASSPPMGLAAEQYF; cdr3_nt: TGTGCCAGCTCACCACCGATGGGACTAGCGGCAGAGCAGTACTTC
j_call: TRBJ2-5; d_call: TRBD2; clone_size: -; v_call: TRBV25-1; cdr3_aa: CASSESGGRGETQYF; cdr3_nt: TGTGCCAGCAGTGAATCGGGCGGGAGAGGAGAGACCCAGTACTTC
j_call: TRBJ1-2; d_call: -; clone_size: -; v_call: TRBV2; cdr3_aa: CASSDAGKENYGYTF; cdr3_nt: TGTGCCAGCAGTGATGCAGGAAAAGAAAACTATGGCTACACCTTC
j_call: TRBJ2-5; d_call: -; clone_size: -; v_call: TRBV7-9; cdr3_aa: CASVPVKQTGTQYF; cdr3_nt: TGTGCCAGCGTCCCGGTTAAACAAACAGGGACCCAGTACTTC
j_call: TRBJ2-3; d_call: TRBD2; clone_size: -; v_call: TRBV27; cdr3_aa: CASSLRTSGRIPDTQYF; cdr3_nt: TGTGCCAGCAGTCTCCGGACTAGCGGGAGAATCCCAGATACGCAGTATTTT
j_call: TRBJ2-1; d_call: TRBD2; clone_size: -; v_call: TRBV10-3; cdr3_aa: CAISGRTSGRDEQFF; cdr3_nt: TGTGCCATCAGTGGAAGGACTAGCGGGAGGGATGAGCAGTTCTTC
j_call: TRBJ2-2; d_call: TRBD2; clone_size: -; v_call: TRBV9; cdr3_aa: CASTPGEGSGRSAGELFF; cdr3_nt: TGTGCCAGCACCCCAGGTGAGGGTAGCGGGAGATCGGCCGGGGAGCTGTTTTTT
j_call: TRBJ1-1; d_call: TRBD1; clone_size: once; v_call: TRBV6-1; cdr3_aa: CASSMNRGTEAFF; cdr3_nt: TGTGCCAGCAGTATGAACAGGGGCACTGAAGCTTTCTTT
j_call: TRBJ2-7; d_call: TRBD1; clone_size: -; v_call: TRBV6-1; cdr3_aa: CASTLRTGWHEQYF; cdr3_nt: TGTGCCAGCACCCTAAGGACAGGCTGGCACGAGCAGTACTTC
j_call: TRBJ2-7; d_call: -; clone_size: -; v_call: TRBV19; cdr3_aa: CASSISGLYEQYF; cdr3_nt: TGTGCCAGTAGTATATCAGGACTCTACGAGCAGTACTTC
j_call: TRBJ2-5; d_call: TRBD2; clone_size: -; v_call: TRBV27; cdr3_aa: CASSTLAGGPQKTQYF; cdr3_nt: TGTGCCAGCAGTACCCTAGCGGGAGGCCCCCAGAAGACCCAGTACTTC
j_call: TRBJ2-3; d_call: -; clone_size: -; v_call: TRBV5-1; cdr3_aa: CASTGTDTQYF; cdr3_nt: TGCGCCAGCACCGGCACAGATACGCAGTATTTT
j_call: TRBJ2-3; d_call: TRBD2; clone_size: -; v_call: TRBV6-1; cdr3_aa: CASSGGLATDTQYF; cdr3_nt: TGTGCCAGCAGTGGGGGACTAGCGACAGATACGCAGTATTTT
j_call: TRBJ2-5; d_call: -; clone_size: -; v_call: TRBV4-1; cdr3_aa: CASSQDTRGGVQETQYF; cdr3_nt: TGCGCCAGCAGCCAAGATACCCGGGGCGGGGTGCAAGAGACCCAGTACTTC
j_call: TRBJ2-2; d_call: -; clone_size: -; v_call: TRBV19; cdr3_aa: CASSERAQNTGELFF; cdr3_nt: TGTGCCAGTAGTGAGCGGGCCCAGAACACCGGGGAGCTGTTTTTT
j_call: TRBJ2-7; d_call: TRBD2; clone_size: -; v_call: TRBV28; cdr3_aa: CASSPGTWGGEQYF; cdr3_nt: TGTGCCAGCAGCCCTGGGACCTGGGGGGGCGAGCAGTACTTC
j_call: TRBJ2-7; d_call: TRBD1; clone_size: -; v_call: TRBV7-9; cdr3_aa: CASTVYRDRSYEQYF; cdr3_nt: TGTGCCAGCACCGTATACAGGGACAGATCCTACGAGCAGTACTTC
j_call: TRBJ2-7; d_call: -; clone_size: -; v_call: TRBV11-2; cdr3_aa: CASSPPWQGYEQYF; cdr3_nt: TGTGCCAGCAGCCCACCGTGGCAGGGCTACGAGCAGTACTTC
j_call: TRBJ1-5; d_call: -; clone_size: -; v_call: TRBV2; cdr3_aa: CASSNRFDQPQHF; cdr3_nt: TGTGCCAGCAGTAACAGGTTTGATCAGCCCCAGCATTTT
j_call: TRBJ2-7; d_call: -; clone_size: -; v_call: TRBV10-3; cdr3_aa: CASRDGMSGPWEYF; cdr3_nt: TGTGCCAGCCGAGACGGAATGAGCGGCCCTTGGGAGTACTTC
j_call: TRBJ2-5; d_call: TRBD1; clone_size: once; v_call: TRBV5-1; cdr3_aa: CASRSQGAQETQYF; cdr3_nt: TGCGCCAGCAGATCCCAGGGGGCCCAGGAGACCCAGTACTTC
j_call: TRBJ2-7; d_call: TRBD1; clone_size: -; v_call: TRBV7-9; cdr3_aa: CASSLGGGASYEQYF; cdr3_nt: TGTGCCAGCAGCTTAGGAGGGGGCGCCTCCTACGAGCAGTACTTC
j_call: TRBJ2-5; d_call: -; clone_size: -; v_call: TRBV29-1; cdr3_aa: CSVGVETQYF; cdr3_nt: TGCAGCGTTGGCGTGGAGACCCAGTACTTC
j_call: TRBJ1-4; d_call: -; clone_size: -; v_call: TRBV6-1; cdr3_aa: CASSEFRTGGEKLFF; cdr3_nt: TGTGCCAGCAGTGAATTCCGGACTGGAGGGGAAAAACTGTTTTTT
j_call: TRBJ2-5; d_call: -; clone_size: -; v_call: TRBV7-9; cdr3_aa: CASSRLRQETQYF; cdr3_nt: TGTGCCAGCAGCCGGTTGAGGCAAGAGACCCAGTACTTC
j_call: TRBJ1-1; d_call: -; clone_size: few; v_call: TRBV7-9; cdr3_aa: CASSLAFTLLHTEAFF; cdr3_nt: TGTGCCAGCAGCTTAGCGTTTACCCTATTACACACTGAAGCTTTCTTT
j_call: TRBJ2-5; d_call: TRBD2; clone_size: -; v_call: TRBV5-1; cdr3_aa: CASSNRAGGETQYF; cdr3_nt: TGCGCCAGCAGCAATAGAGCGGGAGGAGAGACCCAGTACTTC
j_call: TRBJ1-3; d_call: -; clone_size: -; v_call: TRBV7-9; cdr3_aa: CASSLEAGPGNTIYF; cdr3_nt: TGTGCCAGCAGCTTAGAGGCAGGGCCTGGAAACACCATATATTTT
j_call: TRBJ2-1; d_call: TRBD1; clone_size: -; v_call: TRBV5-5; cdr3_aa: CASSLGQGSYNEQFF; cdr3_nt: TGTGCCAGCAGCTTGGGACAGGGCTCCTACAATGAGCAGTTCTTC
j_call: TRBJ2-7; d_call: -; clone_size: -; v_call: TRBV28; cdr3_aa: CASTTEGGNYEQYF; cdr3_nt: TGTGCCAGCACCACGGAGGGGGGGAACTACGAGCAGTACTTC
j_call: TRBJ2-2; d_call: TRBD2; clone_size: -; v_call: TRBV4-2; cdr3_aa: CASRGGTSSTGELFF; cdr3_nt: TGTGCCAGCAGGGGGGGGACTAGCAGCACCGGGGAGCTGTTTTTT
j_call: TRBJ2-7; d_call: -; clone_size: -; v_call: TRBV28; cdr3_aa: CASSLTGSSYEQYF; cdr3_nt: TGTGCCAGCAGTTTAACAGGGAGTTCCTACGAGCAGTACTTC
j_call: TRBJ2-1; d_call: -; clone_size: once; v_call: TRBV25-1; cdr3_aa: CASSEVKGSGNEQFF; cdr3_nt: TGTGCCAGCAGTGAAGTTAAAGGGTCAGGGAATGAGCAGTTCTTC
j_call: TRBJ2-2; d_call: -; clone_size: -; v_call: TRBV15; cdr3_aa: CATSRDGGLNTGELFF; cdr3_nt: TGTGCCACCAGCAGAGATGGGGGACTTAACACCGGGGAGCTGTTTTTT
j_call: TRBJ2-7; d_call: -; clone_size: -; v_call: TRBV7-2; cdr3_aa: CASSQQGISYEQYF; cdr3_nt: TGTGCCAGCAGTCAACAGGGAATTAGTTACGAGCAGTACTTC
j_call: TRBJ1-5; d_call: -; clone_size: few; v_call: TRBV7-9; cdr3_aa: CASSLASRGPQHF; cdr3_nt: TGTGCCAGCAGCTTAGCATCCCGGGGGCCCCAGCATTTT
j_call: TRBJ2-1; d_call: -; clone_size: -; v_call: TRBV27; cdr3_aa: CASKTGLSYNEQFF; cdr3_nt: TGTGCCAGCAAGACAGGCCTCTCCTACAATGAGCAGTTCTTC
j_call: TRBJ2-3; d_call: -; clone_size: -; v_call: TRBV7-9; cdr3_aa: CASSLSGAPTDTQYF; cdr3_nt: TGTGCCAGCAGCTTGAGCGGAGCTCCCACAGATACGCAGTATTTT
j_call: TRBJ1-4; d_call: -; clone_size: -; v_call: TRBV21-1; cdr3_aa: CASSKWGTAEKLFF; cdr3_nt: TGTGCCAGCAGCAAATGGGGGACAGCCGAAAAACTGTTTTTT
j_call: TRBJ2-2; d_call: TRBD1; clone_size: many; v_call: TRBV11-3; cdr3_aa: CASSSDRGNFAGELFF; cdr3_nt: TGTGCCAGCAGCTCGGACAGGGGTAATTTCGCCGGGGAGCTGTTTTTT
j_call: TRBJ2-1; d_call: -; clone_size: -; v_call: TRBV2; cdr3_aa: CASSIVARGQFF; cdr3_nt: TGTGCCAGCAGTATTGTAGCTAGGGGGCAGTTCTTC
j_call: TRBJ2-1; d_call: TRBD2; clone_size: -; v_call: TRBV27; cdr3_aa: CASSFSGSYNEQFF; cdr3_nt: TGTGCCAGCAGTTTTAGCGGGAGTTACAATGAGCAGTTCTTC
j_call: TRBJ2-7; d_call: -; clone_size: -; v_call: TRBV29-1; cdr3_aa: CSAGQGNYEQYF; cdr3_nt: TGCAGCGCCGGGCAGGGCAACTACGAGCAGTACTTC
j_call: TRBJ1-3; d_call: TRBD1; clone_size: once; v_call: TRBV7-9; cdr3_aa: CASIADRDAGNTIYF; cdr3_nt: TGTGCCAGCATCGCCGACAGGGACGCTGGAAACACCATATATTTT
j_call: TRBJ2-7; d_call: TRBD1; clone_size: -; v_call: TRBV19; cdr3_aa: CASSTRTGNEQYF; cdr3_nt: TGTGCCAGTAGTACTCGGACAGGGAACGAGCAGTACTTC